This passage covers 19 T cell receptor beta chains from one sample sequenced in a study of CD8 T cells in ankylosing spondylitis. Antigens of these TCRs are unknown. Points from the study as a whole: Fewer than ten highly homologous variants made up a TCR beta motif that seemed to typify ankylosing spondylitis blood.

TCRdb itself ran the 5' RACE reads through MiXCR, one entry per CDR3 protein. The repertoire has some 840,000 distinct CDR3 sequences, over 9.5% of them found once; the top ten carry just over 0.5%. Material: blood, either unsorted or a sorted T cell fraction (not recorded which). These receptor sequences come from a male donor with ankylosing spondylitis.

This clonotype showed up many times. The CDR3 nucleotides read TGTGCCACCTCATCCGGGACAGGGGATTCACCCCTCCACTTT. Its protein is CATSSGTGDSPLHF. The rearrangement links TRBV10-3 to TRBJ1-6; 10 nucleotides align to TRBD1. CDR1 and CDR2 (germline): ENHRY, SYGVKD. This CDR3 region has 14 residues. Losses at the gene ends were 10 bases for V and 8 bases for J; bases not matched to a gene: 8.

This clonotype was seen at least ten times. V gene TRBV29-1 combines with J gene TRBJ2-1, with D uncertain. Germline CDR1 reads SQVTM; CDR2 reads ANQGSEA. There are 14 residues in the CDR3. The V end was cut by 7 bases, the J end by 3 bases, with 16 bases between. Written as DNA, the CDR3 is TGCAGCGCCGCTGGTGGGTTAAGCTACAATGAGCAGTTCTTC. Amino acids: CSAAGGLSYNEQFF.

The table lists this clonotype with a few counts. The V and J genes are TRBV7-2 and TRBJ2-1; 8 bases line up with TRBD1. Germline values: CDR1 SGHTA, CDR2 FQGNSA. The ends lost 5 bases at V and 4 bases at J; junction bases unmatched: 7. This CDR3 is built from 15 residues. The CDR3 protein is CASSPPGTGYNEQFF. The CDR3 DNA is TGTGCCAGCAGCCCGCCCGGGACAGGTTACAATGAGCAGTTCTTC.

The chain recombines TRBV7-2 with TRBJ1-3, with TRBD1 matching 8 bases. V trimming: 0 bases; J trimming: 2 bases; junction bases outside the gene matches: 0. Germline V CDR1 and CDR2: SGHTA, FQGNSA. CDR3 length: 15 residues. The CDR3 is CASSLATGAGNTIYF. The CDR3, as DNA: TGTGCCAGCAGCTTAGCGACAGGGGCTGGAAACACCATATATTTT.

The V call is TRBV7-2, the J call TRBJ2-3; 7 bases line up with TRBD2. V lost 1 base, J lost 4 bases, and 11 bases stayed unmatched. CDR3 size: 17 residues. The germline CDR1 and CDR2 sequences are SGHTA and FQGNSA. The chain's CDR3 is CASSLVFMGTSADTQYF. DNA of the CDR3: TGTGCCAGCAGCTTAGTCTTTATGGGTACTAGCGCAGATACGCAGTATTTT.

This clonotype was counted between two and nine times. V and J are TRBV6-1 and TRBJ2-1; a weak D match, TRBD2 (6 bases). This CDR3 has 15 amino acids. Trimming left V 7 bases short and J 0 bases short, with 13 bases between. Per the germline V gene, CDR1 is MNHNS and CDR2 is SASEGT. The chain's CDR3 is CASKGSGSSYNEQFF. CDR3 DNA: TGTGCCAGCAAAGGATCCGGGAGCTCCTACAATGAGCAGTTCTTC.

This clonotype was observed a handful of times. The chain employs TRBV6-2 or TRBV6-3 and TRBJ2-7; the match to TRBD2 covers 12 bases. The germline gives CDR1 MNHEY, CDR2 SVGEGT. The CDR3 is 15 residues long. Trimming removed 6 bases from V and 3 bases from J; junction bases left unmatched: 6. For the CDR3, the DNA is TGTGCCAGCAGCTCTAGCGGGAGGGCCCTCTACGAGCAGTACTTC. This translates into CASSSSGRALYEQYF.

The chain joins TRBV5-6 to TRBJ2-7; weak D call: TRBD2 (5 bases). Germline V lookup: CDR1 SGHDT, CDR2 YYEEEE. Trimming cost V 5 bases and J 2 bases, with 14 bases left between them. The CDR3 sequence is 14 residues long. CDR3 in amino acids: CASRQRGITYEQYF. In DNA, the CDR3 is TGTGCCAGCAGACAACGGGGAATAACCTACGAGCAGTACTTC. Combining the CDR3 with reference TRBV5-6 and TRBJ2-7 gives the whole variable domain DAGVTQSPTHLIKTRGQQVTLRCSPKSGHDTVSWYQQALGQGPQFIFQYYEEEERQRGNFPDRFSGHQFPNYSSELNVNALLLGDSALYLCASRQRGITYEQYFGPGTRLTVT.

In this sample, this clonotype turned up a few times. This chain uses TRBV6-6 with TRBJ2-5; the D gene is possibly TRBD2 (6 bases). Germline CDR1 is MNHNY and CDR2 is SVGAGI (reference sequence). The CDR3 spans 13 residues. The germline V and J ends were trimmed by 5 bases and 9 bases, with 16 bases remaining between them. CDR3 bases: TGTGCCAGCAGTCCCGGGACTGCCGTGTCCCAGTACTTC. It translates to CASSPGTAVSQYF.

This clonotype appeared many times. The rearrangement uses TRBV20-1 and TRBJ1-2; D remains unclear. V was clipped by 7 bases and J by 4 bases, with 10 bases between them. This CDR3 is 11 amino acids long. The germline V gene encodes CDR1 DFQATT and CDR2 SNEGSKA (reference sequence). Here the CDR3 DNA reads TGCAGTGACTCTGCCGGCTATGGCTACACCTTC. It translates to CSDSAGYGYTF.

This rearrangement joins TRBV7-2 to TRBJ2-7; no reliable D call. CDR3 length: 14 amino acids. Germline-derived CDR1 and CDR2 are SGHTA and FQGNSA. The V end was cut by 1 base, the J end by 3 bases, with 10 bases between. The chain's CDR3 is CASSLGLSNYEQYF. In nucleotides, the CDR3 is TGTGCCAGCAGCTTAGGTCTATCTAACTACGAGCAGTACTTC.

This clonotype was found a few times. The chain joins TRBV5-1 to TRBJ2-7; 8 nucleotides align to TRBD1. V lost 6 bases to trimming and J lost 5 bases; unmatched junction nucleotides: 10. Germline V gives CDR1 SGHRS, CDR2 YFSETQ. This CDR3 comprises 14 residues. Here the CDR3 reads CASTSQGGQHEQYF. The DNA of the CDR3 is TGCGCCAGCACATCACAGGGGGGCCAGCACGAGCAGTACTTC.

The chain couples TRBV10-3 to TRBJ1-1, with D tentatively TRBD1 (6 bases). The CDR3 is made up of 14 amino acids. V gave up 0 bases and J gave up 3 bases, with 8 bases separating them. Germline V gene lookup returns CDR1 ENHRY and CDR2 SYGVKD. In DNA form, the CDR3 reads TGTGCCATCAGTGAGTCAGGGGGATACACTGAAGCTTTCTTT. This encodes CAISESGGYTEAFF.

CDR3 nucleotide sequence: TGTGCCAGCAGCACCGGCCGGGGAGATCAGCCCCAGCATTTT. This codes for CASSTGRGDQPQHF. The J gene is TRBJ1-5, the V gene TRBV7-9; D is unresolved. The length of the CDR3 is 14 residues. The V gene lost 5 bases and the J gene lost 5 bases, with 13 bases spanning the gap. The germline CDR1 and CDR2 sequences are SEHNR and FQNEAQ (reference sequence).

The J gene is TRBJ2-1, the V gene TRBV5-1, with TRBD2 identical over 7 bases. The CDR3 has 15 residues. The junction had 9 bases not matched to a gene; V was cut back by 3 bases and J by 6 bases. From germline, CDR1 is SGHRS and CDR2 YFSETQ. The CDR3 loop is CASSSSPLAINEQFF. The CDR3 nucleotides read TGCGCCAGCAGCTCCTCCCCACTAGCGATCAATGAGCAGTTCTTC. The variable domain in full, completed from reference TRBV5-1 and TRBJ2-1, reads KAGVTQTPRYLIKTRGQQVTLSCSPISGHRSVSWYQQTPGQGLQFLFEYFSETQRNKGNFPGRFSGRQFSNSRSEMNVSTLELGDSALYLCASSSSPLAINEQFFGPGTRLTVL.

This chain connects TRBV6-1 to TRBJ2-3; 8 bases are a match to TRBD1. Germline-derived CDR1 and CDR2 are MNHNS and SASEGT. This CDR3 comprises 14 residues. The ends lost 6 bases at V and 13 bases at J; junction bases unmatched: 15. The CDR3 DNA follows: TGTGCCAGCAGGTCCGGGACAGGTTACCAAGTGGAGTATTTT. It yields the protein CASRSGTGYQVEYF.

A few counts support this clonotype. The genes are TRBV5-6 and TRBJ2-5; TRBD2 matches 7 bases. With V trimmed by 4 bases and J by 7 bases, 10 bases remained unmatched. CDR1 and CDR2 (germline): SGHDT, YYEEEE. The CDR3 spans 14 residues. CDR3: CASSQGGQGVTQYF. The CDR3 DNA reads TGTGCCAGCAGCCAGGGAGGGCAGGGTGTGACCCAGTACTTC.

This clonotype was counted a few times. The chain carries TRBV27 and TRBJ2-1; 10 bases are shared with TRBD1. The germline V gene encodes CDR1 MNHEY and CDR2 SMNVEV (reference sequence). CDR3 length equals 13 residues. In DNA form, the CDR3 reads TGTGTAACGACAGGGGGCGCGATCAATGAGCAGTTCTTC. The encoded protein is CVTTGGAINEQFF.

This clonotype occurred once. The rearrangement links TRBV20-1 to TRBJ2-1; no clear D gene. V gave up 1 base and J gave up 7 bases, with 11 bases separating them. Per the germline V gene, CDR1 is DFQATT and CDR2 is SNEGSKA (reference sequence). The CDR3 runs to 13 residues. The CDR3 region is CSARVWPENEQFF. For the CDR3, the DNA is TGCAGTGCTAGAGTTTGGCCTGAGAATGAGCAGTTCTTC.